This T cell receptor (beta chain) was documented in a study of technical replicates of blood from a few donors. TCRdb's copy holds only in-frame clones and misses some; the assay was immunoSEQ multiplex PCR. The sample lists roughly 93,000 clones; around 95% were seen once. V was clipped by 6 bases and J by 7 bases, with 10 bases between them. CDR1 is DFQATT, CDR2 SNEGSKA, per germline (reference sequence). CDR3 length: 11 residues. The specimen sequenced was T cells isolated from PBMCs. The TCR was taken from a human donor in good health. The chain has TRBV20-1 and TRBJ1-5, with D unresolved. As DNA, the CDR3 is TGCAGTGCCAGCAGGCAGCAGCCCCAGCATTTT. The encoded protein is CSASRQQPQHF.